These 30 T cell receptor beta chains share one sample of origin, sequenced in a study of cytomegalovirus exposure and HLA in healthy donors. The primer mix had 60 Vbeta and 13 Jbeta primers. The protocol was immunoSEQ multiplex PCR, while the TCRdb copy is restricted to in-frame clones and leaves out a portion. Of 200,000 to 250,000 clones detected, around 73% appear once; the ten largest clones hold just under 3%. Material for sequencing was PBMCs. These TCRs come from a woman in her 30s in good health and CMV-seronegative.

This chain links TRBV5-1 with TRBJ2-1; D remains ambiguous. This CDR3 region has 12 residues. Trimming left V 4 bases short and J 8 bases short, with 10 bases between. Germline lookup yields CDR1 SGHRS and CDR2 YFSETQ. The CDR3 sequence: CASSIELDEQFF. Here the CDR3 DNA reads TGCGCCAGCAGCATAGAGTTAGATGAGCAGTTCTTC.

This clone was observed a handful of times. The DNA of the CDR3 is TGTGCCAGCAGCTTGGCCCTGCCGGGGTATTCACCCCTCCACTTT. It specifies CASSLALPGYSPLHF. The chain joins TRBV5-4 to TRBJ1-6; unclear D gene. Germline values: CDR1 SGHNT, CDR2 YYREEE (reference sequence). V lost 0 bases and J lost 8, with 12 bases in between. The CDR3 contains 15 residues.

The chain couples TRBV7-8 to TRBJ2-2, with 11 bases matching TRBD2. Germline values: CDR1 SGHVS, CDR2 FQNEAQ. CDR3 size: 16 residues. V trimming: 5 bases; J trimming: 4 bases; junction bases outside the gene matches: 6. CDR3 in amino acids: CASSLLAGGPTGELFF. CDR3 sequence (DNA): TGTGCCAGCAGCCTGTTAGCGGGAGGGCCCACCGGGGAGCTGTTTTTT.

The genes are TRBV11-3 and TRBJ2-3; tentative D call: TRBD2 (6 bases). V dropped 5 bases and J dropped 2 bases, with 11 bases sitting between them. Germline V gene data show CDR1 as SGHNT and CDR2 as YENEEA. The CDR3 is 14 amino acids. Written as DNA, the CDR3 is TGTGCCAGCAGCCCCGCGGGGTTCACAGATACGCAGTATTTT. Translating gives CASSPAGFTDTQYF.

CDR3 protein: CASSVSGLEEVGVKFF. CDR3 DNA sequence: TGTGCCAGCAGCGTATCGGGCTTGGAGGAGGTCGGTGTAAAGTTCTTC. The rearrangement joins TRBV9 to TRBJ2-1, with a weak D call TRBD2 (5 bases). Trimming shortened V by 1 base and J by 14 bases, and 25 bases separated the two germline ends. Germline V gives CDR1 SGDLS, CDR2 YYNGEE. There are 16 residues in the CDR3.

The chain couples TRBV19 to TRBJ1-4, with a tentative D call TRBD1 (5 bases). Germline V lookup: CDR1 LNHDA, CDR2 SQIVND (reference sequence). There are 13 residues in the CDR3. V lost 3 bases, J lost 12 bases, and 14 bases lay in between. The CDR3: CASSMGPRQELFF. The CDR3 DNA is TGTGCCAGTAGTATGGGGCCAAGGCAGGAACTGTTTTTT.

V and J are TRBV2 and TRBJ2-1, with a weak D call TRBD2 (6 bases). Looked up from germline, CDR1 is SNHLY and CDR2 is FYNNEI. The CDR3 extends over 14 amino acids. Trimming pared 2 bases from V and 6 bases from J, leaving 11 bases between. The CDR3 loop is CASSEIMRGNEQFF. The CDR3, as DNA: TGTGCCAGCAGTGAAATCATGCGGGGCAATGAGCAGTTCTTC.

The chain carries TRBV2 and TRBJ1-3; D remains unclear. Germline V gene sequence: CDR1 SNHLY, CDR2 FYNNEI. The V gene lost 4 bases and the J gene lost 0 bases, with 16 bases spanning the gap. CDR3 length: 17 amino acids. CDR3 residues: CASSGTAGTYSGNTIYF. CDR3 DNA: TGTGCCAGCAGTGGGACGGCGGGAACTTACTCTGGAAACACCATATATTTT.

This sequence joins TRBV5-6 and TRBJ2-7, with D unresolved. The CDR3 runs to 16 residues. The V end was cut by 0 bases, the J end by 7 bases, with 20 bases between. CDR1 and CDR2 from the germline V gene are SGHDT and YYEEEE. CDR3 bases: TGTGCCAGCAGCTTGGGGCCCCCGAGGTCCCTCCGAGAGCAGTACTTC. Its protein is CASSLGPPRSLREQYF.

The chain recombines TRBV30 with TRBJ1-5; the D gene is possibly TRBD1 (6 bases). Trimming took off 2 bases at V and 1 base at J, with 21 bases between the two ends. The V gene's germline CDR1 is GTSNPN and CDR2 SVGIG (reference sequence). The CDR3 spans 18 residues. CDR3 coding DNA: TGTGCCTGGAGTACCCCTCGCGCAGGGGAGATCAGCAATCAGCCCCAGCATTTT. It specifies CAWSTPRAGEISNQPQHF.

The chain links TRBV6-6 to TRBJ2-6; perhaps TRBD1 as D (6 bases). V shed 6 bases and J shed 0 bases, with 12 bases lying between them. Per the germline V gene, CDR1 is MNHNY and CDR2 is SVGAGI (reference sequence). The CDR3 sequence is 16 residues long. This CDR3 is CASRRQVSSGANVLTF. DNA of the CDR3: TGTGCCAGCAGGAGACAGGTTAGCTCTGGGGCCAACGTCCTGACTTTC.

As concerns this clone: This specimen includes other DNA sequences encoding the same CDR3. The chain combines TRBV5-6 with TRBJ2-7; D gene unclear. The CDR3 has 12 residues. Germline V CDR1 and CDR2: SGHDT, YYEEEE. V was trimmed by 3 bases and J by 7 bases, leaving 11 bases between them. The CDR3 sequence is CASSWSETEQYF. The CDR3 DNA follows: TGTGCCAGCAGCTGGTCCGAGACTGAGCAGTACTTC.

V and J are TRBV7-6 and TRBJ2-2; D is perhaps TRBD2 (5 bases). The CDR3 totals 15 residues. The V gene lost 2 bases and the J gene lost 1 base, with 8 bases spanning the gap. The V gene's germline CDR1 is SGHVS and CDR2 FNYEAQ. The CDR3 here is CASSLYAGNTGELFF. The CDR3 DNA reads TGTGCCAGCAGCTTATACGCGGGGAACACCGGGGAGCTGTTTTTT.

This clone has a handful of counts. V and J are TRBV6-5 and TRBJ2-3; 7 nucleotides agree with TRBD2. V lost 0 bases, J lost 2 bases, and 5 bases stayed unmatched. The germline V gene encodes CDR1 MNHEY and CDR2 SVGAGI. The CDR3 spans 16 residues. In DNA, the CDR3 is TGTGCCAGCAGTTACTCGTTGCTAGCGGTCACAGATACGCAGTATTTT. Residues: CASSYSLLAVTDTQYF.

The chain uses TRBV20-1 and TRBJ2-7, with 7 bases matching TRBD1. Per the germline V gene, CDR1 is DFQATT and CDR2 is SNEGSKA (reference sequence). J gave up 3 bases and V 6 bases, and 2 bases lay outside the gene matches. The CDR3 totals 11 residues. In nucleotides, the CDR3 is TGCAGTGCCCCAGGGGGCTACGAGCAGTACTTC. Translated: CSAPGGYEQYF.

This chain joins TRBV4-2 and TRBJ2-2; 9 bases fit TRBD2. Germline CDR1 is LGHNA and CDR2 is YNFKEQ. This CDR3 spans 18 amino acids. Trimming at V came to 5 bases and at J to 2 bases, leaving 12 bases not matched to a gene. In DNA, the CDR3 is TGTGCCAGCAGCGGGTTACTAGCGGGCGACCCCAACACCGGGGAGCTGTTTTTT. It encodes CASSGLLAGDPNTGELFF.

The rearrangement uses TRBV7-6 and TRBJ1-4, with TRBD1 identical over 10 bases. Germline assignment: CDR1 SGHVS and CDR2 FNYEAQ. V was clipped by 1 base and J by 4 bases; unmatched bases: 9. The CDR3 covers 18 residues. For the CDR3, the DNA is TGTGCCAGCAGCTTAGGAGGGACAGGGGAGTTTCTTAATGAAAAACTGTTTTTT. It encodes CASSLGGTGEFLNEKLFF. Looking up the rest from reference TRBV7-6 and TRBJ1-4 gives the full variable domain: GAGVSQSPRYKVTKRGQDVALRCDPISGHVSLYWYRQALGQGPEFLTYFNYEAQQDKSGLPNDRFSAERPEGSISTLTIQRTEQRDSAMYRCASSLGGTGEFLNEKLFFGSGTQLSVL.

The J gene is TRBJ2-7, the V gene TRBV7-8; D may be TRBD2 (6 bases). The CDR3 spans 14 residues. Looked up from germline, CDR1 is SGHVS and CDR2 is FQNEAQ. V gave up 1 base and J gave up 3 bases, with 10 bases separating them. CDR3 in DNA: TGTGCCAGCAGCTTAGTTCTTAGCGGCTACGAGCAGTACTTC. It is translated as CASSLVLSGYEQYF.

The V gene is TRBV28, the J gene TRBJ2-2; TRBD2 matches at 15 bases. The CDR3 is 19 residues long. V gave up 3 bases and J gave up 4 bases; unmatched junction bases: 9. Germline CDR1 is MDHEN and CDR2 is SYDVKM. The CDR3 spells CASSFLGLAGGLSTGELFF. In DNA, the CDR3 is TGTGCCAGCAGTTTCTTAGGACTAGCGGGAGGGCTAAGCACCGGGGAGCTGTTTTTT.

The chain uses TRBV18 and TRBJ2-2; 7 nucleotides agree with TRBD2. This CDR3 has 16 residues. Germline V gives CDR1 KGHSH, CDR2 LQKENI. Trimming took 2 bases from V and 2 from J; bases not matched to a gene: 5. In DNA form, the CDR3 reads TGTGCCAGCTCACCAAGATCTAGCGGCAACACCGGGGAGCTGTTTTTT. It encodes CASSPRSSGNTGELFF. Full variable domain (outside the CDR3, taken from reference TRBV18 and TRBJ2-2): NAGVMQNPRHLVRRRGQEARLRCSPMKGHSHVYWYRQLPEEGLKFMVYLQKENIIDESGMPKERFSAEFPKEGPSILRIQQVVRGDSAAYFCASSPRSSGNTGELFFGEGSRLTVL.

The J gene is TRBJ2-7, the V gene TRBV7-3; D uncertain. Germline V lookup: CDR1 SGHTA, CDR2 FQGTGA. The V and J ends lost 1 base and 7 bases respectively, with 20 bases between them. The CDR3 contains 16 residues. For the CDR3, the DNA is TGTGCCAGCAGCTTAAGAGGTTCCCCTCTTACTCGGGAGCAGTACTTC. Translation gives CASSLRGSPLTREQYF.

The DNA for the CDR3 is TGTGCCAGCAGCCCGGGACTAGCGTTCTACGAGCAGTACTTC. Translating it yields CASSPGLAFYEQYF. V and J are TRBV5-4 and TRBJ2-7, with 10 bases matching TRBD2. V shed 4 bases, J shed 3 bases, and the junction held 4 bases outside the gene matches. The CDR3 has 14 residues. The germline V gene encodes CDR1 SGHNT and CDR2 YYREEE (reference sequence).

This sequence joins TRBV5-4 and TRBJ2-1; TRBD2 agrees at 11 bases. V dropped 0 bases and J dropped 10; count of bases not matched to a gene: 6. This CDR3 is built from 15 residues. From germline, CDR1 is SGHNT and CDR2 YYREEE (reference sequence). CDR3 nucleotides: TGTGCCAGCAGCTTGGTTCTAGCGGGGGGCCAGGAGCAGTTCTTC. Amino acid sequence: CASSLVLAGGQEQFF.

The V gene is TRBV19, the J gene TRBJ2-7; 13 positions match TRBD2. Germline CDR1 is LNHDA and CDR2 is SQIVND (reference sequence). V lost 8 bases, J lost 2 bases, and 9 bases stayed unmatched. This CDR3 contains 16 residues. CDR3: CASAESTSGGTYEQYF. The CDR3 nucleotides read TGTGCCAGTGCGGAATCGACTAGCGGGGGGACCTACGAGCAGTACTTC.

A remark on this clone: The same CDR3 also results from other DNA sequences found in this sample. J is TRBJ2-7 and V is TRBV15; D gene unclear. The CDR3 sequence is 14 residues long. V shed 0 bases and J shed 2 bases, with 8 bases lying between them. Germline lookup yields CDR1 LNHNV and CDR2 YYDKDF (reference sequence). CDR3 nucleotide sequence: TGTGCCACCAGCAGAGATCGCACTGCCTACGAGCAGTACTTC. This sequence encodes CATSRDRTAYEQYF.

The rearrangement links TRBV4-1 to TRBJ2-1; the D gene is possibly TRBD1 (6 bases). V was shortened by 4 bases and J by 5 bases, with 18 bases between the two germline ends. The CDR3 is 16 amino acids. Per germline, CDR1 MGHRA and CDR2 YSYEKL. The CDR3 region has the DNA TGCGCCAGCAGCCCCCCGGGTAGGGGGACCAACAATGAGCAGTTCTTC. The encoded protein is CASSPPGRGTNNEQFF.

The chain combines TRBV9 with TRBJ1-1; no clear D gene. The V gene's germline CDR1 is SGDLS and CDR2 YYNGEE. Trimming cost V 0 bases and J 1 base, with 10 bases left between them. The CDR3 runs 15 residues. The CDR3 sequence is CASSVDPTGNTEAFF. The CDR3 bases are TGTGCCAGCAGCGTAGACCCTACCGGGAACACTGAAGCTTTCTTT.

The chain combines TRBV6-4 with TRBJ2-3, with D perhaps TRBD2 (5 bases). Germline CDR1 is MRHNA and CDR2 is SNTAGT. Trimming stripped 6 bases from V and 3 bases from J, with 13 bases between. This CDR3 has 14 amino acids. The CDR3 nucleotides are TGTGCCAGCAGCAAGGGAGTTAGGACAGATACGCAGTATTTT. As protein: CASSKGVRTDTQYF.

The table lists this clone with a few counts. The chain carries TRBV5-6 and TRBJ2-7; 8 bases agree with TRBD1. Germline V gene lookup returns CDR1 SGHDT and CDR2 YYEEEE. V gave up 5 bases and J gave up 5 bases; unmatched junction bases: 6. The CDR3 length is 13 residues. DNA of the CDR3: TGTGCCAGCAGACGACAGGGGTCCCACGAGCAGTACTTC. Translated: CASRRQGSHEQYF. The full variable domain, its missing parts supplied by reference TRBV5-6 and TRBJ2-7, is DAGVTQSPTHLIKTRGQQVTLRCSPKSGHDTVSWYQQALGQGPQFIFQYYEEEERQRGNFPDRFSGHQFPNYSSELNVNALLLGDSALYLCASRRQGSHEQYFGPGTRLTVT.

The V gene is TRBV28, the J gene TRBJ1-1; D uncertain. This CDR3 has 13 amino acids. Germline assignment: CDR1 MDHEN and CDR2 SYDVKM. Trimming shortened V by 2 bases and J by 3 bases, and 7 bases separated the two germline ends. CDR3: CASSLRRDTEAFF. CDR3 DNA sequence: TGTGCCAGCAGTTTAAGGAGAGACACTGAAGCTTTCTTT.